The entry below gives a single T cell receptor beta chain sequence along with its context. The data were taken from a study of blood T cell repertoires in COVID-19. Assay used: immunoSEQ multiplex PCR; TCRdb lists only in-frame clones, some missing. The data contain approximately 200,000 clones, 85% to 90% of them seen just once; the ten biggest clones take up nearly 4.5%. The CDR3 spans 13 residues. Between the trimmed V and J ends, which lost 5 bases and 1 base, there was a span of 8 bases. In germline, CDR1 is SGHVS, CDR2 FQNEAQ. The V gene is TRBV7-8, the J gene TRBJ1-1, with D perhaps TRBD1 (5 bases). The sequence was obtained from a man aged 45-65 years with acute or convalescent COVID-19. The sample taken for sequencing was peripheral blood. This CDR3 is CASSQQENTEAFF. For the CDR3, the DNA is TGTGCCAGCAGCCAACAGGAGAACACTGAAGCTTTCTTT. Full variable domain (rest looked up from reference TRBV7-8 and TRBJ1-1): GAGVSQSPRYKVAKRGQDVALRCDPISGHVSLFWYQQALGQGPEFLTYFQNEAQLDKSGLPSDRFFAERPEGSVSTLKIQRTQQEDSAVYLCASSQQENTEAFFGQGTRLTVV.